In this sample, the clone carrying this T cell receptor (beta chain) turned up once. Its antigen is as yet unknown. The data are from a study of PD-1 blockade in classical Hodgkin lymphoma. Time point: cycle 4 day 1 (C4D1), after less than seven weeks of nivolumab. Relapse was seen in all patients after autologous stem cell transplantation, and brentuximab vedotin exposure was variable. Responses achieved at best were complete response, partial response or progressive disease. Study conclusions and caveats: The drivers behind the repertoire differences, possibly disease activity or prior therapy, remain undefined. Relative to healthy donors, newly diagnosed patients reportedly had lower baseline TCR diversity, which was reported as lower still in relapsed/refractory patients. There was a significant rise in CD4+ TCR diversity by C4D1, with no such rise for CD8+.

Some clones are missing from TCRdb's copy, which holds only in-frame ones; the method was immunoSEQ multiplex PCR. The sample lists 100,000 to 120,000 clones; around nine tenths were seen once. The CDR3 contains 14 residues. Unmatched junction bases numbered 7, after V lost 4 bases and J lost 5 bases. Germline lookup yields CDR1 SGHRS and CDR2 YFSETQ. This clonotype was sampled from a human donor with classical Hodgkin lymphoma. The sample consisted of peripheral blood mononuclear cells (PBMCs), taken before the fourth cycle of nivolumab. This sequence joins TRBV5-1 and TRBJ2-7; 9 bases map to TRBD2. This chain's CDR3 is CASSNLSGSHEQYF. The DNA for the CDR3 is TGCGCCAGCAGCAACCTTAGCGGGAGCCACGAGCAGTACTTC.